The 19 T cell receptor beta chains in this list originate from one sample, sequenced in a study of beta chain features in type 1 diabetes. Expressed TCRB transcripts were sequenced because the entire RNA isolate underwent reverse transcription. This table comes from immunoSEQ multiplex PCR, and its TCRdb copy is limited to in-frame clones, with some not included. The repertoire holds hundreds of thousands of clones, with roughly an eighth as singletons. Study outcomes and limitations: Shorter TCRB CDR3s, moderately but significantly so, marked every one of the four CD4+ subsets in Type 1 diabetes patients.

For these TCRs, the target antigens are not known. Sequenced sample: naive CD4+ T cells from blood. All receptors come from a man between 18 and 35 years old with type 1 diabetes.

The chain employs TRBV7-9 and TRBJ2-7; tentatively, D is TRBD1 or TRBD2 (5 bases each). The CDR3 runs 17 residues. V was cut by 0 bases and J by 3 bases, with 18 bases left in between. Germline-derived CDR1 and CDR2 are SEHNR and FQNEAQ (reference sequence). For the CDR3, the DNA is TGTGCCAGCAGCTTAGCATCGGGAACTACGAGGGGCTACGAGCAGTACTTC. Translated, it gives CASSLASGTTRGYEQYF.

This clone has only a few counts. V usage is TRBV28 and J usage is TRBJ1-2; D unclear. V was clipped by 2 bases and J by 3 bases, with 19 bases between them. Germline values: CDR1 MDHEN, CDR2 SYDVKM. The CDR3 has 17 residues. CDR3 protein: CASSLLGSMTEHYGYTF. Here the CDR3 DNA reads TGTGCCAGCAGTTTACTGGGATCCATGACCGAGCACTATGGCTACACCTTC.

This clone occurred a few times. DNA of the CDR3: TGTGCCAGCAGCCCCCGAGGGGGGAGGCGGGGAAATGAGCAGTTCTTC. Protein sequence: CASSPRGGRRGNEQFF. The gene calls are TRBV7-9 and TRBJ2-1, with D possibly being TRBD1 or TRBD2 (6 bases each). In germline, CDR1 is SEHNR, CDR2 FQNEAQ (reference sequence). The length of the CDR3 is 16 residues. V shed 5 bases and J shed 7 bases, with 21 bases lying between them.

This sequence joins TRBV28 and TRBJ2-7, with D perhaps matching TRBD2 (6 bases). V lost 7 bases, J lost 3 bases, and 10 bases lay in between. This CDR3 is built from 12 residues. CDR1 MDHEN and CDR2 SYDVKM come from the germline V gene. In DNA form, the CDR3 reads TGTGCCAGCAAGGAGGGCCGCTACGAGCAGTACTTC. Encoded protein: CASKEGRYEQYF.

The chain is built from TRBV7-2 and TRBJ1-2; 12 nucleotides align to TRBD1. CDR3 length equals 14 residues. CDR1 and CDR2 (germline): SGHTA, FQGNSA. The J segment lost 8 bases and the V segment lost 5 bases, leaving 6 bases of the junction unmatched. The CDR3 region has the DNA TGTGCCAGCAGCCCACCGGGACAGGGGGCCGGCTACACCTTC. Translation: CASSPPGQGAGYTF.

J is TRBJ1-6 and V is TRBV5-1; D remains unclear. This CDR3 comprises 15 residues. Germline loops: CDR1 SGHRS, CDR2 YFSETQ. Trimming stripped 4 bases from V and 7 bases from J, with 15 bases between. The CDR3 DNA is TGCGCCAGCAGCCCGCCGGATAGATCGAATTCACCCCTCCACTTT. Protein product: CASSPPDRSNSPLHF.

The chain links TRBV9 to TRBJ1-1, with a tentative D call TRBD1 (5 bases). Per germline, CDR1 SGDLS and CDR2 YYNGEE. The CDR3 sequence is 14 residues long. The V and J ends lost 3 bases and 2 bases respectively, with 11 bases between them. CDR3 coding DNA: TGTGCCAGCAGCGCACCGACAGTAAACACTGAAGCTTTCTTT. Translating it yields CASSAPTVNTEAFF.

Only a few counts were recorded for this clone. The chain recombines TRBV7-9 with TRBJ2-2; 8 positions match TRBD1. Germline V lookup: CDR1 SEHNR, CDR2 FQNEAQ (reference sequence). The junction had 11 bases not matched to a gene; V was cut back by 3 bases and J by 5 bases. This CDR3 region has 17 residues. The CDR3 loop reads CASSFPRTGKGTGELFF. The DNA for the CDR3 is TGTGCCAGCAGCTTCCCCCGGACAGGGAAAGGGACCGGGGAGCTGTTTTTT.

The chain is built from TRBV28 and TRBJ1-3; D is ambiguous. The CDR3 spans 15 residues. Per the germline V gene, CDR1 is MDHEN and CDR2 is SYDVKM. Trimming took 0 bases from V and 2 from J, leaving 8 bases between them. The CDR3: CASSLWKATGNTIYF. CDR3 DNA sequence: TGTGCCAGCAGTTTATGGAAGGCTACTGGAAACACCATATATTTT. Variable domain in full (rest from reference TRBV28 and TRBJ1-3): DVKVTQSSRYLVKRTGEKVFLECVQDMDHENMFWYRQDPGLGLRLIYFSYDVKMKEKGDIPEGYSVSREKKERFSLILESASTNQTSMYLCASSLWKATGNTIYFGEGSWLTVV.

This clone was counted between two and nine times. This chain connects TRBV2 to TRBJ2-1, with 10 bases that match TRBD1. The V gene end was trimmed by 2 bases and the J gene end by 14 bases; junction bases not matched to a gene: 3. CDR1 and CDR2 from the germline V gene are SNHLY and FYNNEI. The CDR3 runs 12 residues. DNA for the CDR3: TGTGCCAGCAGTGAAAGGGACAGGGGCAAGTTCTTC. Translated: CASSERDRGKFF.

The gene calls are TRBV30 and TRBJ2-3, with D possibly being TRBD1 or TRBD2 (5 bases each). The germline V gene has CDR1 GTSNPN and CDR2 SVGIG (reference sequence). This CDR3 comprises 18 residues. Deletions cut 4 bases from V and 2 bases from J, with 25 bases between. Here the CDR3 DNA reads TGTGCCTGGAAGTGGGGGTGGGGAGAGGTATCTGACACAGATACGCAGTATTTT. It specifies CAWKWGWGEVSDTDTQYF.

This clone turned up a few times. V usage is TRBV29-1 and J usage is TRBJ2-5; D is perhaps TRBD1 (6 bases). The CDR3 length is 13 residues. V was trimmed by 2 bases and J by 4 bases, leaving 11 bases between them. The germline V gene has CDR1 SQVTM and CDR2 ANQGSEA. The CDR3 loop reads CSVEQGTLETQYF. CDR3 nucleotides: TGCAGCGTTGAACAGGGGACACTAGAGACCCAGTACTTC. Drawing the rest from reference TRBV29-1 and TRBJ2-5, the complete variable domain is SAVISQKPSRDICQRGTSLTIQCQVDSQVTMMFWYRQQPGQSLTLIATANQGSEATYESGFVIDKFPISRPNLTFSTLTVSNMSPEDSSIYLCSVEQGTLETQYFGPGTRLLVL.

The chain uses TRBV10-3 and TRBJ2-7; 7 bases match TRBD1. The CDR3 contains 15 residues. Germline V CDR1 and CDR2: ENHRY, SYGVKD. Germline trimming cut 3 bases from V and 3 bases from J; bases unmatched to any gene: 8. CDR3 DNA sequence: TGTGCCATCAGTGACCCGACAGGGACCGGCTACGAGCAGTACTTC. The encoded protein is CAISDPTGTGYEQYF.

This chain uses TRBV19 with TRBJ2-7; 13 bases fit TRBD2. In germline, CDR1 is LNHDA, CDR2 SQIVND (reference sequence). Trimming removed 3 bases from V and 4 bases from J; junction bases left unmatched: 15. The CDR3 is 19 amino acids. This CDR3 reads CASSIRGASTSGRKYEQYF. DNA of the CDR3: TGTGCCAGTAGTATTAGGGGAGCTTCGACTAGCGGGAGGAAATACGAGCAGTACTTC.

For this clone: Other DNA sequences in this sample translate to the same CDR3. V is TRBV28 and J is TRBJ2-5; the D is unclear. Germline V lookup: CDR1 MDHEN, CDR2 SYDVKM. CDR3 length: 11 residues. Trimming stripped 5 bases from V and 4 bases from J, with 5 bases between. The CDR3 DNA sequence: TGTGCCAGCAGTCTAACAGAGACCCAGTACTTC. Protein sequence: CASSLTETQYF.

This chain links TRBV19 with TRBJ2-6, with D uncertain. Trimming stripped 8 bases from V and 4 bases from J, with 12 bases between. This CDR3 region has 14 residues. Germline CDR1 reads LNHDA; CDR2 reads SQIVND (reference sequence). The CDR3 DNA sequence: TGTGCCAGTCTTCTTCCTGGAGGGGCCAACGTCCTGACTTTC. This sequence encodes CASLLPGGANVLTF.

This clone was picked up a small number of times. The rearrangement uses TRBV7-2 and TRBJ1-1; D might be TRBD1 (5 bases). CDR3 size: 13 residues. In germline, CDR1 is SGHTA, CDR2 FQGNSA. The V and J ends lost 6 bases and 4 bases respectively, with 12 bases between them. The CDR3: CASSTPGTTEAFF. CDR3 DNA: TGTGCCAGCAGTACCCCAGGGACCACTGAAGCTTTCTTT.

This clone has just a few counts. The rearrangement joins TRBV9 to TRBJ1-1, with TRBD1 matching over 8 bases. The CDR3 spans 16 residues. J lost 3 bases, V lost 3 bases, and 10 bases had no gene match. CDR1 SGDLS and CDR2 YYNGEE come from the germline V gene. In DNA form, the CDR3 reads TGTGCCAGCAGCGACAGACCGGGACAGGCCTACACTGAAGCTTTCTTT. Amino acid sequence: CASSDRPGQAYTEAFF.

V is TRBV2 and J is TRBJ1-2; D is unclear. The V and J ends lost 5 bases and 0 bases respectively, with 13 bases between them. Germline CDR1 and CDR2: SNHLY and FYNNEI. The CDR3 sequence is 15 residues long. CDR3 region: CASSPPPGTNYGYTF. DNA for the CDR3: TGTGCCAGCAGTCCTCCTCCCGGGACTAACTATGGCTACACCTTC.